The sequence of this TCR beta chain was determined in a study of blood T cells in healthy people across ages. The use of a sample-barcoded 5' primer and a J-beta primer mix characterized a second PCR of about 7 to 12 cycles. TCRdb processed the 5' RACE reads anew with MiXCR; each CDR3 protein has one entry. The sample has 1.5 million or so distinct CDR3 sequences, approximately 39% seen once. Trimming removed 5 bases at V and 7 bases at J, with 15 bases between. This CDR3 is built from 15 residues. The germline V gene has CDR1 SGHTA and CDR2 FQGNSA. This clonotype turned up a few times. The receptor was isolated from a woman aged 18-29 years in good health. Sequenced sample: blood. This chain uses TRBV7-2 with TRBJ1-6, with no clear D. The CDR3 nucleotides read TGTGCCAGCAGCCCAAAAGGACCGCACAATTCACCCCTCCACTTT. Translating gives CASSPKGPHNSPLHF.